A single sample is the source of the 13 T cell receptor beta chains below, sequenced in a study of beta chain features in type 1 diabetes. The sequenced template was cDNA made from the entire isolated RNA. Using immunoSEQ multiplex PCR, the repertoire was profiled, and TCRdb retains in-frame clones only, with some absent. The sample lists about 330,000 clones, about 10% occurring once. The sample comprised naive CD4+ T cells from blood. These receptors all stem from a young woman in good health.

This clone has just a few counts. V gene TRBV7-8 combines with J gene TRBJ2-7, with a weak D call TRBD1 (7 bases). This CDR3 has 15 residues. Between the trimmed V and J ends, which lost 1 base and 0 bases, there was a span of 10 bases. Germline V gives CDR1 SGHVS, CDR2 FQNEAQ. The CDR3 DNA reads TGTGCCAGCAGCTTAGAGCAGGGGGGCTCCTACGAGCAGTACTTC. This encodes CASSLEQGGSYEQYF. The whole variable domain, remainder taken from reference TRBV7-8 and TRBJ2-7, is GAGVSQSPRYKVAKRGQDVALRCDPISGHVSLFWYQQALGQGPEFLTYFQNEAQLDKSGLPSDRFFAERPEGSVSTLKIQRTQQEDSAVYLCASSLEQGGSYEQYFGPGTRLTVT.

This clone was seen a handful of times. The chain couples TRBV7-2 to TRBJ2-7, with TRBD1 matching 8 bases. Germline values: CDR1 SGHTA, CDR2 FQGNSA. The CDR3 is 13 amino acids. With 5 bases clipped from V and 6 bases from J, the junction kept 6 bases outside the gene matches. CDR3 sequence: CASSLDRGAEQYF. The CDR3 nucleotides are TGTGCCAGCAGCCTTGACAGGGGCGCCGAGCAGTACTTC.

The gene calls are TRBV23-1 and TRBJ1-4; TRBD1 is a possible D gene (6 bases). TRBV23-1 has ORF status, its function being uncertain. The CDR3 is 15 amino acids. The V end lost 0 bases, the J end lost 5 bases, and 10 bases lay between the germline ends. This CDR3 is CASSQSEQGNEKLFF. In DNA form, the CDR3 reads TGCGCCAGCAGTCAATCGGAACAGGGCAATGAAAAACTGTTTTTT.

This clone turned up a few times. The chain combines TRBV11-2 with TRBJ2-7, with TRBD1 matching 8 bases. CDR3 length: 12 amino acids. With V trimmed by 5 bases and J by 5 bases, 2 bases remained unmatched. The germline V gene has CDR1 SGHAT and CDR2 FQNNGV. For the CDR3, the DNA is TGTGCCAGCAGCGAACAGGGGGACGAGCAGTACTTC. Residues: CASSEQGDEQYF.

Only a few counts were recorded for this clone. The V call is TRBV11-2, the J call TRBJ1-2; D uncertain. Germline CDR1 reads SGHAT; CDR2 reads FQNNGV. Trimming removed 4 bases from V and 4 bases from J, with 16 bases in between. The CDR3 runs to 15 residues. CDR3 protein: CASSSVGSVLYGYTF. CDR3 DNA sequence: TGTGCCAGCAGCTCAGTGGGCTCGGTCCTCTATGGCTACACCTTC.

The chain couples TRBV10-3 to TRBJ2-3, with no clear D. CDR3 length equals 15 residues. V gave up 3 bases and J gave up 0 bases, with 10 bases separating them. Per the germline V gene, CDR1 is ENHRY and CDR2 is SYGVKD. The CDR3 protein is CAISDVITSTDTQYF. The DNA for the CDR3 is TGTGCCATCAGTGATGTCATTACTAGCACAGATACGCAGTATTTT.

This clone was detected only a few times. This chain uses TRBV28 with TRBJ2-7, with 10 bases matching TRBD2. The J segment lost 4 bases and the V segment lost 1 base, leaving 4 bases of the junction unmatched. There are 15 residues in the CDR3. The germline V gene has CDR1 MDHEN and CDR2 SYDVKM. The CDR3 loop is CASSLSVAGGYEQYF. The CDR3 nucleotides are TGTGCCAGCAGTTTATCGGTAGCGGGAGGTTACGAGCAGTACTTC.

The V gene is TRBV6-6, the J gene TRBJ2-2; TRBD2 agrees at 9 bases. The CDR3 has 15 amino acids. CDR1 MNHNY and CDR2 SVGAGI come from the germline V gene (reference sequence). V was clipped by 10 bases and J by 0 bases; unmatched bases: 6. The CDR3 loop is CATLTSGANTGELFF. In nucleotides, the CDR3 is TGTGCCACCTTGACTAGCGGCGCGAACACCGGGGAGCTGTTTTTT.

In this sample, this clone turned up a few times. This chain connects TRBV4-3 to TRBJ1-1; D might be TRBD1 (6 bases). The germline CDR1 and CDR2 sequences are LGHNA and YSLEER. Trimming took off 4 bases at V and 11 bases at J, with 23 bases between the two ends. This CDR3 contains 15 residues. The CDR3 is CASSPRQTGTRGAFF. Written as DNA, the CDR3 is TGCGCCAGCAGCCCGCGCCAGACCGGGACAAGAGGGGCTTTCTTT.

This clone was detected only once. This chain links TRBV29-1 with TRBJ2-3, with D possibly TRBD2 on 6 matching bases. The CDR3 has 13 amino acids. The germline V gene has CDR1 SQVTM and CDR2 ANQGSEA. Trimming removed 4 bases from V and 6 bases from J, with 14 bases in between. The CDR3 loop is CSVGGRMKDTQYF. CDR3 sequence (DNA): TGCAGCGTTGGAGGGAGGATGAAGGATACGCAGTATTTT.

This clone was counted between two and nine times. This chain connects TRBV9 to TRBJ2-7, with 10 positions matching TRBD2. Germline lookup yields CDR1 SGDLS and CDR2 YYNGEE. CDR3 size: 13 residues. Trimming took 5 bases from V and 12 from J; bases not matched to a gene: 11. CDR3 in DNA: TGTGCCAGCAGTCCTATGGCTAGCGGGAGCCTGTACTTC. It yields the protein CASSPMASGSLYF.

This clone turned up a few times. This chain joins TRBV21-1 and TRBJ2-6; no DNA check was done on the table's D call, TRBD1. TRBV21-1 is labeled a pseudogene. This CDR3 spans 17 amino acids. The CDR3 loop reads CASSPRQGGTGANVLTF. The CDR3 region has the DNA TGTGCCAGCAGCCCTCGACAGGGGGGGACTGGGGCCAACGTCCTGACTTTC.

The chain carries TRBV18 and TRBJ1-2; D is possibly TRBD1 (6 bases). The ends were cut back, 4 bases at V and 6 bases at J, with 12 bases in the middle. The CDR3 sequence is 13 residues long. The germline V gene encodes CDR1 KGHSH and CDR2 LQKENI. CDR3 residues: CASSQTQGNGYTF. CDR3 in DNA: TGTGCCAGCTCACAAACTCAGGGGAATGGCTACACCTTC.